This is a list of T cell receptor beta chains from one sample in a study of shared clonotypes between healthy human individuals. Data came from immunoSEQ multiplex PCR; TCRdb stores just in-frame clones and leaves some out. The profile shows 100,000 to 130,000 clones, 68% of them singletons. The sequenced sample was memory CD8+ T cells sorted from blood. These receptor sequences come from a woman aged 30 to 39 in good health. The CDR3 runs from the conserved cysteine through the conserved F or W. A D gene is named only where the DNA matches it firmly. Clone sizes are given selectively: once, few, many, or a class where the clone is expanded.

length	size	D	V	J	DNA	CDR3
15	NA	TRBD2	TRBV5-1	TRBJ2-2	TGCGCCAGCAGCGTACTAGCGGGAGGCCCCGGGGAGCTGTTTTTT	CASSVLAGGPGELFF
13	few	NA	TRBV25-1	TRBJ2-7	TGTGCCAGCTCGTCCCGAGGTGGGTACGAGCAGTACTTC	CASSSRGGYEQYF
13	many	TRBD1	TRBV19	TRBJ1-1	TGTGCCAGTAGTATAGGAAACAGGGGTGACGCTTTCTTT	CASSIGNRGDAFF
12	few	NA	TRBV30	TRBJ1-1	TGTGCCTGGAGTACGGGGTGGACTGAAGCTTTCTTT	CAWSTGWTEAFF
14	NA	TRBD1	TRBV18	TRBJ2-7	TGTGCCAGCTCACCCGGGACAGGCCCCTACGAGCAGTACTTC	CASSPGTGPYEQYF
13	NA	NA	TRBV6-4	TRBJ2-1	TGTGCCAGCAGTTCACTAGCTGACAATGAGCAGTTCTTC	CASSSLADNEQFF
16	NA	NA	TRBV27	TRBJ2-7	TGTGCCAGCAGTTTAAGCATCCAGGGAGTCTGGGGCGAGCAGTACTTC	CASSLSIQGVWGEQYF
16	NA	NA	TRBV15	TRBJ2-6	TGTGCCACCAGCGGCGACAGAATCTCTGGGGCCAACGTCCTGACTTTC	CATSGDRISGANVLTF
12	NA	NA	TRBV29-1	TRBJ2-2	TGCAGCGTTGGCCAGGGTCACGGGGAGCTGTTTTTT	CSVGQGHGELFF
14	NA	NA	TRBV27	TRBJ2-7	TGTGCCAGCAGCTTAAGCGGAAGCTCCTACGAGCAGTACTTC	CASSLSGSSYEQYF
15	NA	NA	TRBV15	TRBJ1-4	TGTGCCACCAGCAGAGCACAGGGAGGAAATGAAAAACTGTTTTTT	CATSRAQGGNEKLFF
18	NA	TRBD1	TRBV18	TRBJ1-5	TGTGCCAGCTCACCACCCGAGACAGGGTATTATAGCAATCAGCCCCAGCATTTT	CASSPPETGYYSNQPQHF
15	NA	TRBD1	TRBV6-1	TRBJ1-5	TGTGCCAGCAGCATCACAGGGACAGAAAGTCAGCCCCAGCATTTT	CASSITGTESQPQHF
13	medium-sized	NA	TRBV14	TRBJ1-1	TGTGCCAGCAGCCACGGATGGGACACTGAAGCTTTCTTT	CASSHGWDTEAFF
15	NA	NA	TRBV29-1	TRBJ2-7	TGCAGCGTTGAAATCCGACAGTTTACTACCTACGAGCAGTACTTC	CSVEIRQFTTYEQYF
15	NA	NA	TRBV5-1	TRBJ1-3	TGCGCCAGCAGCTTGGACGTTAACTCTGGAAACACCATATATTTT	CASSLDVNSGNTIYF
14	NA	TRBD2	TRBV11-1	TRBJ2-3	TGTGCCAGCAGCTCGGGACTAGTAGTAGATACGCAGTATTTT	CASSSGLVVDTQYF
16	NA	NA	TRBV18	TRBJ2-7	TGTGCCAGCTCACCGGGAGCGCTGGGAAGGGCCTACGAGCAGTACTTC	CASSPGALGRAYEQYF
16	few	TRBD1	TRBV7-8	TRBJ1-1	TGTGCCAGCAGCTTAGCGTCCGCAGGGGGGAGAACTGAAGCTTTCTTT	CASSLASAGGRTEAFF
18	NA	TRBD1	TRBV19	TRBJ1-5	TGTGCCAGTAGTATAGCGGGACAGGGGGTAGGTAGCAATCAGCCCCAGCATTTT	CASSIAGQGVGSNQPQHF
14	NA	NA	TRBV5-1	TRBJ2-5	TGCGCCAGCAGCTTGGAGGGAAACTTTGAGACCCAGTACTTC	CASSLEGNFETQYF
15	NA	NA	TRBV15	TRBJ2-6	TGTGCCACCAGCCAGGAAGGGGATGGGGCCAACGTCCTGACTTTC	CATSQEGDGANVLTF
13	NA	NA	TRBV5-4	TRBJ1-2	TGTGCCAGCAGCCCGCGGGGAGGCTATGGCTACACCTTC	CASSPRGGYGYTF
20	NA	TRBD2	TRBV15	TRBJ2-2	TGTGCCACCAGCAGAGTGCGAGAGGGTAGCGGGAGAAGGTACACCGGGGAGCTGTTTTTT	CATSRVREGSGRRYTGELFF
15	NA	TRBD1	TRBV7-3	TRBJ2-7	TGTGCCAGCAGCTATTATAGGGGGCTCCTATACGAGCAGTACTTC	CASSYYRGLLYEQYF
14	NA	NA	TRBV7-2	TRBJ2-7	TGTGCCAGCAGCCAACAGAGAGACAGCTACGAGCAGTACTTC	CASSQQRDSYEQYF
15	NA	TRBD1	TRBV29-1	TRBJ1-4	TGCAGCGTTGGTGGGACAGGGGGCACTAATGAAAAACTGTTTTTT	CSVGGTGGTNEKLFF
13	NA	NA	TRBV7-9	TRBJ2-7	TGTGCCAGCAGCTTAGCATGGGGGTACGAGCAGTACTTC	CASSLAWGYEQYF
13	NA	NA	TRBV21-1	TRBJ2-7	TGTGCCCGAGGAGGCGGGAGCTCCTACGAGCAGTACTTC	CARGGGSSYEQYF
16	NA	TRBD1	TRBV23-1	TRBJ1-5	TGCGCCAGCAGGAGGAGGGGGCCTTGTAGCAATCAGCCCCAGCATTTT	CASRRRGPCSNQPQHF
16	NA	TRBD2	TRBV9	TRBJ2-2	TGTGCCAGCAGCGTAGAAGGCGGGAGAGGAACCGGGGAGCTGTTTTTT	CASSVEGGRGTGELFF
17	few	TRBD1	TRBV30	TRBJ1-2	TGTGCCTGGAGTCTCCGAAAACTGGACAGGTTCTATGAGGGCTACACCTTC	CAWSLRKLDRFYEGYTF
20	NA	NA	TRBV1	TRBJ2-2	TGCACCAGCAGCCAAGACCCTCATTCCGGGACTAGCGGTAACACCGGGGAGCTGTTTTTT	CTSSQDPHSGTSGNTGELFF
15	few	TRBD2	TRBV10-1	TRBJ2-2	TGCGCCAGCAATAAGCGACTAGCGGTCTCCGGGGAGCTGTTTTTT	CASNKRLAVSGELFF
16	NA	TRBD1	TRBV5-1	TRBJ1-1	TGCGCCAGCAGCCGAGGACAGGAGATAATGAACACTGAAGCTTTCTTT	CASSRGQEIMNTEAFF
13	NA	TRBD1	TRBV10-3	TRBJ1-1	TGTGCCATCGGGACAGGGTTATTAGCTGAAGCTTTCTTT	CAIGTGLLAEAFF
13	once	NA	TRBV28	TRBJ1-5	TGTGCCAGCAGTTTGGTTGTGAATCAGCCCCAGCATTTT	CASSLVVNQPQHF
14	NA	NA	TRBV9	TRBJ2-1	TGTGCCAGCAGCCCGGGTATAGGGGGCAATGAGCAGTTCTTC	CASSPGIGGNEQFF
16	NA	NA	TRBV6-1	TRBJ2-1	TGTGCCAGCAGTGAATGGTCTAAAGGAACCAACAATGAGCAGTTCTTC	CASSEWSKGTNNEQFF
15	few	TRBD1	TRBV28	TRBJ1-5	TGTGCCAGCAGGCCACTGACAGGGGCCCATCAGCCCCAGCATTTT	CASRPLTGAHQPQHF